The table lists the clone carrying this T cell receptor beta chain with a few counts. Antigen: not known. This specimen belongs to a study of T-cell reconstitution after alpha-beta-depleted transplantation in children. Study results and limitations: Reported findings indicate that, about two months after transplant, alpha-beta T cells came from several hundred expanded clones, which were derived from non-depleted graft cells. A year post-transplant, T-cell counts and diversity derived mostly from newly produced T cells.

The length of the CDR3 is 14 residues. V was trimmed by 7 bases and J by 5 bases, leaving 17 bases between them. The V gene's germline CDR1 is ENHRY and CDR2 SYGVKD. Unique molecular identifiers were incorporated into the prepared TCRbeta library. A single record per CDR3 protein comes from TCRdb applying MiXCR to the PCR reads. In the table there are about 870,000 distinct CDR3 sequences, approximately 15% of which are singletons. The TCR was taken from a male patient aged 10-17 years who had a stem cell transplant for acute lymphoblastic leukemia, so the T cells may come from the graft donor. The chain couples TRBV10-3 to TRBJ2-5; D might be TRBD1 (6 bases). The sample in question was PBMCs, mostly from graft donor cells, obtained 360 days after TCRalphabeta/CD19-depleted stem cell transplant. The CDR3 spells CAIMGAGGEETQYF. In DNA form, the CDR3 reads TGTGCCATCATGGGGGCTGGGGGAGAGGAGACCCAGTACTTC.